A single TCR beta chain is shown here with its context. The same CDR3 can be traced to other DNA sequences in this sample. RNA extraction and reverse transcription yielded cDNA as sequencing template. Sequencing used immunoSEQ multiplex PCR; TCRdb keeps in-frame clones, though not all of them. This sample has about 190,000 clones, with about 60% found just once. The V end lost 5 bases, the J end lost 4 bases, and 9 bases lay between the germline ends. In germline, CDR1 is GTSNPN, CDR2 SVGIG (reference sequence). The CDR3 length is 11 residues. This entry comes from a study of CD8+ T cells in alopecia areata. Study as a whole: Tofacitinib exposure lasted 6 to 18 months, followed by 6 months off drug.

Documented treatment: oral pan-JAK inhibitor, 5-10 mg twice daily. The J gene is TRBJ2-7, the V gene TRBV30, with unresolved D. This specimen consisted of CD4+ T cells sorted from blood, obtained at week 4, from a patient treated with tofacitinib. This clonotype was sampled from a human donor with alopecia areata. The CDR3 reads CAWSSRYEQYF. As DNA, the CDR3 is TGTGCCTGGTCTAGTAGGTACGAGCAGTACTTC.